The clone carrying this TCR beta chain was seen a handful of times. Trimming took 2 bases from V and 6 from J, leaving 8 bases between them. The CDR3 sequence is 12 residues long. Germline loops: CDR1 SGHDT, CDR2 YYEEEE. Next came a second PCR, run for roughly 6 to 11 cycles, which used a sample-barcoded 5' primer along with a J-beta primer mix. TCRdb passed the 5' RACE reads through MiXCR, listing each CDR3 protein once. The sample gives 1.5 million to 2 million distinct CDR3 sequences, roughly 50% of which show up once; approximately 2.1% is in the top ten. This record belongs to a study of blood T cells in healthy people across ages.

The clonotype comes from a woman aged 40 to 50 in good health. The specimen sequenced was blood. The chain carries TRBV5-6 and TRBJ1-2; D not certain. The CDR3, as DNA: TGTGCCAGCAGCTTTCCCCCCAATGGCTACACCTTC. Its protein product is CASSFPPNGYTF.